Listed below are T cell receptor beta chains from one sample, sequenced in a study of cytomegalovirus exposure and HLA in healthy donors. The protocol was immunoSEQ multiplex PCR, while the TCRdb copy is restricted to in-frame clones and leaves out a portion. The table records around 170,000 clones, around 84% of them present only once. The material sequenced was PBMCs. The receptors here all came from a woman aged 50 to 65 in good health and CMV-seropositive. Each CDR3 is given with its conserved first and last residue. A D gene is named only where the DNA matches it firmly. Rows may omit the clone size; those that give it use once, few, many or a size class.

D,size,length,J,V,DNA,CDR3
NA,NA,15,TRBJ2-7,TRBV7-3,TGTGCCAGCAGCCAAAACGGGGGTAGCTCCTACGAGCAGTACTTC,CASSQNGGSSYEQYF
NA,NA,13,TRBJ1-5,TRBV29-1,TGCAGCGTTTCTCGGGGTAGCGATCAGCCCCAGCATTTT,CSVSRGSDQPQHF
TRBD1,NA,15,TRBJ2-5,TRBV14,TGTGCCAGCAGCCAATCTGCAGGGGGCGGCGAGACCCAGTACTTC,CASSQSAGGGETQYF
NA,few,14,TRBJ1-3,TRBV10-3,TGTGCCATCAGGGACAGCGCAGGGGGAAACACCATATATTTT,CAIRDSAGGNTIYF
TRBD1,NA,14,TRBJ1-2,TRBV27,TGTGCCAGCAGTGACCCGGGACAGGGATATGGCTACACCTTC,CASSDPGQGYGYTF
TRBD2,NA,16,TRBJ2-7,TRBV28,TGTGCCAGCAGTCCTCGGGGTAGCGGGGGCCCTTACGAGCAGTACTTC,CASSPRGSGGPYEQYF
NA,NA,14,TRBJ2-7,TRBV2,TGTGCCAGCAGTGAATTGAGGAGCTCCTACGAGCAGTACTTC,CASSELRSSYEQYF
NA,NA,14,TRBJ2-2,TRBV5-8,TGTGCCAGCAGCCATTACAGGGACACCGGGGAGCTGTTTTTT,CASSHYRDTGELFF
NA,NA,15,TRBJ1-6,TRBV2,TGTGCCAGCAGTGAACAGGGGTCTGATAATTCACCCCTCCACTTT,CASSEQGSDNSPLHF
NA,NA,15,TRBJ2-7,TRBV6-6,TGTGCCAGCAGCCGAATCCGGGGTTTAGACTACGAGCAGTACTTC,CASSRIRGLDYEQYF
NA,NA,14,TRBJ2-7,TRBV4-3,TGCGCCAGCAGCCAAGGTCCTGAGGGCAACGAGCAGTACTTC,CASSQGPEGNEQYF
NA,NA,11,TRBJ1-2,TRBV25-1,TGTGCCAGCAGTGACTACGGTGGCTACACCTTC,CASSDYGGYTF
TRBD2,NA,15,TRBJ2-7,TRBV7-9,TGTGCCAGCAGCATAATAGCGGGGGGAATTGGGGAGCAGTACTTC,CASSIIAGGIGEQYF
TRBD2,NA,16,TRBJ2-7,TRBV7-8,TGTGCCAGCAGCTTAGAGTGGCGGGGGGGCGGGAACGAGCAGTACTTC,CASSLEWRGGGNEQYF
TRBD1,once,14,TRBJ2-7,TRBV11-2,TGTGCCAGCAGCTTACAGGGGGCGCTGTACGAGCAGTACTTC,CASSLQGALYEQYF
NA,few,15,TRBJ2-5,TRBV12-2,TGTGCAAGTCGCCCCCGGACAGGGGGCAGAGAGACCCAGTACTTC,CASRPRTGGRETQYF
NA,few,15,TRBJ2-7,TRBV5-6,TGTGCCAGCAGCTTATCAACGGGGTTTAACTACGAGCAGTACTTC,CASSLSTGFNYEQYF